This TCR beta chain was obtained from a study of graft-versus-host responses after intestinal transplantation (dated by TCRdb to the early 2020s). Looking at the study overall: Multivisceral, liver-intestinal, or isolated intestinal transplants were received by the recipients. Every recipient was given anti-thymocyte globulin induction, then maintenance tacrolimus and steroids for around three years. The cohort enrolled 20 to 25 intestinal transplant recipients including one retransplant, and a few patients lacking pretransplant specimens were excluded. Bulk TCR-beta CDR3 sequencing was used to track graft-versus-host and host-versus-graft alloreactive T cell clones in the graft, circulation and bone marrow after intestinal transplantation. Rather than being sequenced by the commercial service, samples from three later patients were sequenced in-house on an Illumina MiSeq and processed with MiXCR. Donor T cell macrochimerism was defined as a peak of at least 4% donor T cells among recipient peripheral blood mononuclear cells. To identify alloreactive clones, pre-transplant mixed lymphocyte reaction products were sequenced and then compared with unstimulated pre-transplant donor and recipient T cells. Overall results and qualifications from the work: Patients with donor T cell macrochimerism had high GvH to HvG T cell clonal ratios in their allografts. GvH clones were detected in recipient bone marrow, and some appeared earlier in ileal mucosa or blood, consistent with an intestinal mucosal origin. Early after transplant, declines in HvG clones were associated with peak levels of circulating GvH clones. Conclusions were limited by the relatively low number and heterogeneity of intestinal transplant patients.

The sample's time point label, decoded: cells obtained before transplantation from donor or recipient. CD3+CD4+ and CD3+CD8+ populations were FACS-sorted from unstimulated pre-transplant donor and recipient cells taken from spleen or lymph nodes. Library prep was done by the immunoSEQ multiplex PCR assay. For most patients, genomic DNA was isolated with the Qiagen DNeasy Blood and Tissue Kit and sent frozen to Adaptive Biotechnologies for TCR sequencing. For most patients, genomic DNA was subjected to high-throughput TCR-beta CDR3 sequencing by Adaptive Biotechnologies. Turning to the authors' computational methods: Adaptive's ImmunoSEQ software was the source of the TCR sequencing data for 15 to 20 patients, while a few other patients were processed with MiXCR and VDJtools. To correct CD4 versus CD8 sorting errors, any sequence found in both subsets at a frequency ratio below 5:1 was removed. Because the origin of CDR3 nucleotide sequences shared between donor and recipient could not be assigned, those sequences were removed. At least 2-fold expansion over unstimulated cells and a minimum CFSE-low frequency of 0.002% (template counts) or 0.001% (read counts) were required for clones to be classified as alloreactive. Clones were considered mappable if detected in sequenced pre-transplant spleen, lymph node, or MLR CFSE-low populations of the donor or recipient. The cumulative frequency of alloreactive clones was calculated as a percentage of all sequences, weighted by copy number. As stored in TCRdb, this immuneACCESS dataset retains in-frame rearrangements with V and J assigned. A fraction of the clones does not appear; measured against another copy, unresolved V genes explain less than half of the discrepancy, and the remainder lacks a known reason. That table furnishes V, J and clone size, whereas the DNA furnished D and trimming. The sample yields 100,000 or so clones; roughly 89% were counted once. The ten largest clones capture roughly 0.2% of the sample.

Reading from cysteine to phenylalanine, the CDR3 counts 15 amino acids. The read is trimmed to its CDR3 DNA, 45 bases read in frame from base 1. Looking up the germline V gene (reference sequence) yields CDR1 SGHNT and CDR2 YYREEE. V is shortened by 3 bases, J by 4 bases, and the region joining them spans 16 bases. A word on this clone: No cognate antigen has been identified for it. Base qualities are not at hand, and no much larger clone is one base apart.

Material: unstimulated CD4+ T cells sorted from spleen or lymph node cells, obtained before transplant. The V gene is TRBV5-4 and the J gene is TRBJ2-5; TRBD1 could be the D gene, as 5 bases match. The source of this sequence is a human donor who was the organ donor for an intestinal transplant. The DNA sequence reads TGTGCCAGCAGCTCGCCGGGCCGTGGGGCAGAGACCCAGTACTTC. This codes for CASSSPGRGAETQYF.